This TCR beta chain was found in a study of blood T cell repertoires in COVID-19. In the study overall: Some COVID-19 samples were acute and others convalescent; all came from the United States, Italy and Spain. PBMCs, B-cell-depleted T cells, or T cells provided the cDNA or gDNA that made up the material.

Original processing methods: Reference gene primer amplification in the assay estimated nucleated cell counts. TCRdb's copy holds only in-frame clones and misses some; the assay was immunoSEQ multiplex PCR. V, J and clone size are those of that table, while D and trimming were read from the DNA. The sample records approximately 40,000 clones, more than 85% being singletons. This sequence originates from a human donor in a cohort sampled during active COVID-19. The sequenced sample consisted of peripheral blood.

Here the CDR3 DNA reads TGTGCCAGCAGTGCGGGGGAGACCTACAATGAGCAGTTCTTC. Translating it yields CASSAGETYNEQFF. The rearrangement uses TRBV2 and TRBJ2-1; possible D gene TRBD2, 6 bases. Germline V gene data show CDR1 as SNHLY and CDR2 as FYNNEI. The CDR3 runs to 14 residues. The V gene lost 4 bases and the J gene lost 2 bases, with 9 bases spanning the gap. Looking up the rest from reference TRBV2 and TRBJ2-1 gives the full variable domain: EPEVTQTPSHQVTQMGQEVILRCVPISNHLYFYWYRQILGQKVEFLVSFYNNEISEKSEIFDDQFSVERPDGSNFTLKIRSTKLEDSAMYFCASSAGETYNEQFFGPGTRLTVL.